This T cell receptor (beta chain) was observed in a study of blood T cell repertoires in COVID-19. Overall study: COVID-19 samples, acute and convalescent, were from the United States, Italy and Spain. Sample material is recorded as cDNA or gDNA derived from T cells, B-cell-depleted T cells, or PBMCs.

In the authors' methods: Quantification of nucleated cells was approximated via reference gene primer amplification. Only in-frame clones appear in the TCRdb table, and some are missing; sequencing was by immunoSEQ multiplex PCR. The V and J calls and clone size were taken over from that table, and D and trimming were inferred from the DNA. The data contain a few hundred thousand clones, around 87% of them singletons. This clone was seen just once. Trimming cost V 1 base and J 9 bases, with 17 bases left between them. The CDR3 has 15 residues. In germline, CDR1 is SGHRS, CDR2 YFSETQ. The chain combines TRBV5-1 with TRBJ2-1, with D possibly TRBD1 on 6 matching bases. The sample comprised peripheral blood. This clonotype was sampled from a woman aged 60-70 years with COVID-19, enrolled during active disease. The CDR3 spells CASSLFSDLGGEQFF. The CDR3 bases are TGCGCCAGCAGCTTGTTTTCGGACTTAGGGGGTGAGCAGTTCTTC.